This record looks at one TCR beta chain sequence and its context. This record comes from a study of blood T cell repertoires in COVID-19. The V gene's germline CDR1 is MDHEN and CDR2 SYDVKM. The CDR3 covers 14 residues. The V and J ends lost 3 bases and 5 bases respectively, with 13 bases between them. Using immunoSEQ multiplex PCR, the repertoire was profiled, and TCRdb retains in-frame clones only, with some absent. This table holds about 320,000 clones, 89% found once. The source of this sequence is a man in his 60s who had recovered from COVID-19. Material: PBMCs or T cells enriched from blood (not recorded which). V usage is TRBV28 and J usage is TRBJ2-5; a possible D gene is TRBD1 (6 bases). CDR3 nucleotides: TGTGCCAGCAGTTTCTGGACAGCTAGGGAGACCCAGTACTTC. Amino acids: CASSFWTARETQYF.